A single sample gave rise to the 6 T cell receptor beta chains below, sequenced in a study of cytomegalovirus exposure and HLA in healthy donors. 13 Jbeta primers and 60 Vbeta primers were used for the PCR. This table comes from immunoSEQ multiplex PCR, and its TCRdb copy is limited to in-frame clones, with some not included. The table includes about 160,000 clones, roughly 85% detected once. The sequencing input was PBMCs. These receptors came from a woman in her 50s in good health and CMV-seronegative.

In DNA, the CDR3 is TGCGCCAGCAGCTTGGGCAGGGTAGATACGCAGTATTTT. Translation: CASSLGRVDTQYF. The V gene is TRBV5-1, the J gene TRBJ2-3, with D perhaps matching TRBD1 (5 bases). CDR3 length equals 13 residues. Germline CDR1 reads SGHRS; CDR2 reads YFSETQ. Deletions cut 0 bases from V and 5 bases from J, with 7 bases between.

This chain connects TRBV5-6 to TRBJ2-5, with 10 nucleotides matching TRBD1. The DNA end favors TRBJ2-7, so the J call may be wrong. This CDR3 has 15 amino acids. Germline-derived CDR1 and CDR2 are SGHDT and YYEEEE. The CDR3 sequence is CASSLGQGRTYEQYF. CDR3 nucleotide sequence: TGTGCCAGCAGCCTGGGACAGGGGAGGACCTACGAGCAGTACTTC.

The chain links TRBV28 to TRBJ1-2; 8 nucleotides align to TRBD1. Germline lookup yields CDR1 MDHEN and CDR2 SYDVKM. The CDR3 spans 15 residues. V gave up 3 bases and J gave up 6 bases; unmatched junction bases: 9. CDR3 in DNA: TGTGCCAGCAGTTTTTTCTCCGGACAGGGTGATGGCTACACCTTC. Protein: CASSFFSGQGDGYTF.

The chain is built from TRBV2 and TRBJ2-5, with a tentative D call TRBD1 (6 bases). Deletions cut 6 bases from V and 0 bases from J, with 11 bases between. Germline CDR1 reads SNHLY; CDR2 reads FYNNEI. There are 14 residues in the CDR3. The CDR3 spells CASSAQGYQETQYF. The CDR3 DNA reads TGTGCCAGCAGCGCACAGGGTTACCAAGAGACCCAGTACTTC.

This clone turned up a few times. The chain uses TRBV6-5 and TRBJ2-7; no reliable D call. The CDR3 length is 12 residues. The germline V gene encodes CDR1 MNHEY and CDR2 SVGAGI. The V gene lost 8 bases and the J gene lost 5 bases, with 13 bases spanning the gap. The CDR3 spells CASPRLPHEQYF. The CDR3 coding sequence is TGTGCCAGCCCTAGGCTCCCTCACGAGCAGTACTTC.

The chain's CDR3 is CASSPRGLRETQYF. DNA for the CDR3: TGTGCCAGCAGCCCCAGGGGACTACGAGAGACCCAGTACTTC. This chain connects TRBV7-2 to TRBJ2-5, with D possibly being TRBD2 (7 bases). Germline V gives CDR1 SGHTA, CDR2 FQGNSA. The CDR3 sequence is 14 residues long. Trimming cost V 5 bases and J 4 bases, with 14 bases left between them. Full variable domain (rest looked up from reference TRBV7-2 and TRBJ2-5): GAGVSQSPSNKVTEKGKDVELRCDPISGHTALYWYRQSLGQGLEFLIYFQGNSAPDKSGLPSDRFSAERTGGSVSTLTIQRTQQEDSAVYLCASSPRGLRETQYFGPGTRLLVL.